Listed below are T cell receptor beta chains from one sample, sequenced in a study of blood T cell repertoires in COVID-19. Sequencing used immunoSEQ multiplex PCR; TCRdb keeps in-frame clones, though not all of them. This table holds fewer than 700,000 clones, 85% to 90% found once. The sequenced material came from peripheral blood. Receptor source: a woman in her forties or fifties with COVID-19, enrolled during active disease. The CDR3 runs from the conserved cysteine through the conserved F or W. D genes are given only for firm matches. The size field is filled for only some rows; it gives once, few, many or a size class.

V gene	J gene	clone size	D gene	CDR3 length	CDR3 protein	CDR3 DNA
TRBV7-9	TRBJ2-5	NA	NA	13	CASSLVRSETQYF	TGTGCCAGCAGCTTAGTCCGGTCGGAGACCCAGTACTTC
TRBV3-1/TRBV3-2	TRBJ1-1	NA	NA	15	CASSLSQGPYTEAFF	TGTGCCAGCAGCCTTTCACAGGGCCCGTACACTGAAGCTTTCTTT
TRBV11-1	TRBJ2-1	NA	NA	14	CASSLGREESEQFF	TGTGCCAGCAGCTTAGGGAGGGAGGAGAGTGAGCAGTTCTTC
TRBV27	TRBJ1-4	NA	TRBD1	14	CASSLTRTGEKLFF	TGTGCCAGCAGTTTAACACGGACAGGTGAAAAACTGTTTTTT
TRBV7-3	TRBJ1-2	NA	TRBD1	15	CASTPGQANFYGYTF	TGTGCCAGCACTCCGGGACAGGCGAATTTCTATGGCTACACCTTC
TRBV24-1	TRBJ2-2	NA	NA	16	CATSDPHGPGTGELFF	TGTGCCACCAGTGATCCACACGGCCCGGGCACCGGGGAGCTGTTTTTT
TRBV12-3/TRBV12-4	TRBJ2-2	NA	NA	12	CASRYNTGELFF	TGTGCCAGCAGATATAACACCGGGGAGCTGTTTTTT
TRBV6-5	TRBJ1-2	NA	NA	15	CASSYRGGRIDGYTF	TGTGCCAGCAGTTACCGGGGGGGCAGGATAGATGGCTACACCTTC
TRBV19	TRBJ1-5	NA	NA	17	CASSHIYRVYSNQPQHF	TGTGCCAGTAGTCACATTTACAGGGTATATAGCAATCAGCCCCAGCATTTT
TRBV5-4	TRBJ2-7	NA	TRBD2	14	CASSLDLGGGEQYF	TGTGCCAGCAGCCTCGACCTTGGGGGGGGCGAGCAGTACTTC
TRBV4-1	TRBJ1-5	few	TRBD1	18	CASSRGQASLYSNQPQHF	TGCGCCAGCAGCAGAGGACAGGCAAGCCTGTATAGCAATCAGCCCCAGCATTTT
TRBV30	TRBJ2-5	NA	TRBD2	13	CAWGGDLEETQYF	TGTGCCTGGGGGGGGGACTTAGAAGAGACCCAGTACTTC
TRBV24-1	TRBJ2-5	NA	TRBD1	13	CATSDPGGETQYF	TGTGCCACCAGTGATCCAGGGGGAGAGACCCAGTACTTC
TRBV11-3	TRBJ2-5	once	TRBD1	15	CASSSRTGGRETQYF	TGTGCCAGCAGCTCACGGACAGGGGGACGAGAGACCCAGTACTTC
TRBV7-8	TRBJ1-1	NA	NA	13	CASSQGMNTEAFF	TGTGCCAGCAGTCAGGGAATGAACACTGAAGCTTTCTTT
TRBV24-1	TRBJ2-3	NA	TRBD1	17	CATSDFRRQGSTDTQYF	TGTGCCACCAGTGATTTCCGGAGACAGGGGAGTACAGATACGCAGTATTTT
TRBV5-1	TRBJ2-3	NA	NA	13	CASSLPSQDTQYF	TGCGCCAGCAGCTTGCCTTCGCAGGATACGCAGTATTTT
TRBV11-2	TRBJ1-2	NA	NA	13	CASSLAGEGGYTF	TGTGCCAGCAGCTTAGCCGGGGAAGGTGGCTACACCTTC
TRBV28	TRBJ1-2	NA	TRBD1	14	CASSPGQGNYGYTF	TGTGCCAGCAGTCCGGGACAGGGAAACTATGGCTACACCTTC
TRBV6-6	TRBJ1-3	once	TRBD1	16	CASSNRGGLSGNTIYF	TGTGCCAGCAGTAACAGGGGCGGCCTCTCTGGAAACACCATATATTTT
TRBV28	TRBJ2-7	NA	TRBD1	14	CASSPLAGGSEQYF	TGTGCCAGCAGCCCCCTCGCAGGGGGCAGCGAGCAGTACTTC
TRBV29-1	TRBJ2-1	NA	TRBD2	13	CSVSRGGNNEQFF	TGCAGCGTGAGCCGCGGGGGGAACAATGAGCAGTTCTTC
TRBV18	TRBJ1-1	NA	NA	15	CASSPIPTRNTEAFF	TGTGCCAGCTCACCCATCCCGACAAGGAACACTGAAGCTTTCTTT
TRBV3-1/TRBV3-2	TRBJ1-6	NA	NA	15	CASSQEIGALTPLHF	TGTGCCAGCAGCCAAGAGATAGGGGCATTAACACCCCTCCACTTT
TRBV5-4	TRBJ1-2	NA	NA	13	CASINPTDYGYTF	TGTGCCAGCATCAACCCAACGGACTATGGCTACACCTTC
TRBV5-1	TRBJ1-1	NA	TRBD1	15	CASSSPQGVNTEAFF	TGCGCCAGCAGCTCCCCCCAGGGGGTCAACACTGAAGCTTTCTTT
TRBV5-4	TRBJ1-2	NA	NA	14	CASSPEGPIYGYTF	TGTGCCAGCAGCCCGGAGGGCCCAATCTATGGCTACACCTTC
TRBV27	TRBJ1-2	NA	NA	14	CASRLWGGKDGYTF	TGTGCCAGCAGATTATGGGGGGGCAAGGATGGCTACACCTTC
TRBV6-2/TRBV6-3	TRBJ1-1	NA	TRBD1	14	CASSYEGANTEAFF	TGTGCCAGCAGTTACGAGGGGGCGAACACTGAAGCTTTCTTT
TRBV5-1	TRBJ2-5	NA	NA	15	CASSLGHLQRETQYF	TGCGCCAGCAGCTTGGGACACTTACAAAGGGAGACCCAGTACTTC
TRBV11-2	TRBJ2-3	NA	NA	14	CASSFGGPADTQYF	TGTGCCAGCAGCTTCGGGGGGCCCGCAGATACGCAGTATTTT
TRBV27	TRBJ2-1	NA	NA	18	CASSLAPMGGPPYNEQFF	TGTGCCAGCAGTTTAGCCCCGATGGGGGGGCCGCCCTACAATGAGCAGTTCTTC
TRBV5-4	TRBJ2-3	NA	TRBD2	16	CASSLDLLAAADTQYF	TGTGCCAGCAGCTTGGACCTCCTAGCGGCGGCAGATACGCAGTATTTT
TRBV7-3	TRBJ2-2	NA	NA	13	CASSPVGGGELFF	TGTGCCAGCAGCCCCGTTGGCGGCGGGGAGCTGTTTTTT
TRBV19	TRBJ2-6	NA	TRBD2	17	CASSIGTGGSGANVLTF	TGTGCCAGTAGTATAGGGACCGGGGGGTCTGGGGCCAACGTCCTGACTTTC
TRBV25-1	TRBJ1-4	NA	NA	13	CASRTQLNEKLFF	TGTGCCAGCAGGACACAACTTAATGAAAAACTGTTTTTT
TRBV6-1	TRBJ2-3	NA	TRBD2	17	CASSEAKTSGHTDTQYF	TGTGCCAGCAGTGAAGCGAAAACTAGCGGGCACACAGATACGCAGTATTTT